Each of the 14 T cell receptor beta chains below was sequenced from the same sample in a study of shared clonotypes between healthy human individuals. The method was immunoSEQ multiplex PCR; TCRdb's version includes in-frame clones alone and lacks a portion of them. Of around 1.5 million clones in the sample, about 98% were seen once. The sample comprised naive CD4+ T cells sorted from blood. Subset noted: CD45RA+ positively selected. The source of these receptors is a man aged 25 to 40 in good health.

The chain has TRBV10-1 and TRBJ2-7; possibly TRBD1 for D (5 bases). From germline, CDR1 is WNHNN and CDR2 SYGVQD (reference sequence). The CDR3 extends over 14 amino acids. The ends were cut back, 0 bases at V and 4 bases at J, with 10 bases in the middle. The CDR3, as DNA: TGCGCCAGCAGTGAGTCGGGGTCAGGGTACGAGCAGTACTTC. This codes for CASSESGSGYEQYF.

The chain uses TRBV10-3 and TRBJ2-3, with D possibly being TRBD1 (5 bases). Trimming took 4 bases from V and 3 from J, leaving 14 bases between them. Germline CDR1 is ENHRY and CDR2 is SYGVKD. This CDR3 is 15 amino acids long. The DNA for the CDR3 is TGTGCCATCAGTGGACAGTCGAGCCGTACAGATACGCAGTATTTT. It codes for CAISGQSSRTDTQYF.

In nucleotides, the CDR3 is TGTGCCAGCTCACCGCTAGCGGGAGAACAAGAGACCCAGTACTTC. It specifies CASSPLAGEQETQYF. The chain couples TRBV18 to TRBJ2-5, with 10 bases identical to TRBD2. The germline gives CDR1 KGHSH, CDR2 LQKENI. The CDR3 is 15 residues long. V trimming: 3 bases; J trimming: 2 bases; junction bases outside the gene matches: 3.

J is TRBJ2-5 and V is TRBV18, with 11 bases matching TRBD1. The CDR3 has 20 residues. With 4 bases clipped from V and 5 bases from J, the junction kept 21 bases outside the gene matches. CDR1 and CDR2 from the germline V gene are KGHSH and LQKENI. The CDR3 DNA reads TGTGCCAGCTCACTTAAGGCCCCACGCGGGACAGGGGGTTTCCGGGAGACCCAGTACTTC. Translation: CASSLKAPRGTGGFRETQYF.

This clone was detected only once. The rearrangement joins TRBV27 to TRBJ2-3; D gene uncertain. The CDR3 contains 14 residues. CDR1 is MNHEY and CDR2 is SMNVEV in the germline V gene (reference sequence). V lost 5 bases to trimming and J lost 3 bases, with 12 bases between them. The CDR3 loop is CASSVQPTTDTQYF. The CDR3 DNA sequence: TGTGCCAGCAGTGTCCAACCTACGACAGATACGCAGTATTTT.

This CDR3 reads CAISRTAPGGYTF. For the CDR3, the DNA is TGTGCGATCAGCCGGACGGCCCCAGGTGGCTACACCTTC. The chain joins TRBV28 to TRBJ1-2; no clear D gene. The CDR3 has 13 amino acids. Per germline, CDR1 MDHEN and CDR2 SYDVKM.

The chain carries TRBV14 and TRBJ1-2; D may be TRBD1 (5 bases). CDR3 length: 13 amino acids. Germline CDR1 and CDR2: SGHDN and FVKESK. Trimming left V 0 bases short and J 9 bases short, with 11 bases between. The CDR3 nucleotides read TGTGCCAGCAGCCAAGATTATAGGGGTAGCTACACCTTC. It codes for CASSQDYRGSYTF.

This clone was recorded once. This chain joins TRBV28 and TRBJ1-1; D gene uncertain. The germline gives CDR1 MDHEN, CDR2 SYDVKM. The CDR3 extends over 12 amino acids. V was trimmed by 6 bases and J by 8 bases, leaving 13 bases between them. Here the CDR3 reads CASSFMAAEAFF. DNA of the CDR3: TGTGCCAGCAGCTTTATGGCGGCCGAAGCTTTCTTT.

For this clone: The same CDR3 can be traced to other DNA sequences in this sample. This rearrangement joins TRBV2 to TRBJ2-7; D perhaps matches TRBD1 (6 bases). This CDR3 region has 12 residues. V lost 9 bases and J lost 4, with 13 bases in between. In germline, CDR1 is SNHLY, CDR2 FYNNEI. CDR3 bases: TGTGCCAGTAGAAACAGGGATTACGAGCAGTACTTC. This encodes CASRNRDYEQYF.

The chain links TRBV7-6 to TRBJ1-5; TRBD1 agrees at 8 bases. The J segment lost 4 bases and the V segment lost 1 base, leaving 6 bases of the junction unmatched. This CDR3 spans 16 amino acids. Germline-derived CDR1 and CDR2 are SGHVS and FNYEAQ. CDR3 protein: CASSLDGRGLNQPQHF. CDR3 sequence (DNA): TGTGCCAGCAGCTTAGACGGCAGGGGGCTTAATCAGCCCCAGCATTTT.

The chain uses TRBV18 and TRBJ2-2; 7 positions match TRBD2. V lost 3 bases, J lost 1 base, and 2 bases stayed unmatched. Per germline, CDR1 KGHSH and CDR2 LQKENI. The CDR3 covers 15 residues. The CDR3 nucleotides read TGTGCCAGCTCACCCCTAGCGGAGAACACCGGGGAGCTGTTTTTT. This encodes CASSPLAENTGELFF.

The chain employs TRBV5-1 and TRBJ2-5, with TRBD1 identical over 8 bases. Germline trimming cut 4 bases from V and 4 bases from J; bases unmatched to any gene: 6. Looked up from germline, CDR1 is SGHRS and CDR2 is YFSETQ. CDR3 length: 14 amino acids. DNA for the CDR3: TGCGCCAGCAGCGGAATGGGGACAGGAGAGACCCAGTACTTC. Protein sequence: CASSGMGTGETQYF.

This chain uses TRBV10-2 with TRBJ2-1, with D possibly TRBD1 on 6 matching bases. V lost 6 bases, J lost 5 bases, and 11 bases lay in between. This CDR3 comprises 13 residues. CDR1 and CDR2 from the germline V gene are WSHSY and SAAADI. CDR3: CASRDSGDNEQFF. DNA for the CDR3: TGCGCCAGCAGGGACAGTGGGGACAATGAGCAGTTCTTC.

The rearrangement uses TRBV6-6 and TRBJ2-3; D remains unclear. The V and J ends lost 0 bases and 3 bases respectively, with 4 bases between them. CDR3 size: 13 residues. The germline V gene has CDR1 MNHNY and CDR2 SVGAGI (reference sequence). CDR3 residues: CASSYSWTDTQYF. CDR3 bases: TGTGCCAGCAGTTACTCGTGGACAGATACGCAGTATTTT.